What follows are 23 T cell receptor beta chains derived from one specimen sequenced in a study of long-term antiretroviral therapy in people with HIV. Run at survey level, the immunoSEQ assay was version v3.0. Assay used: immunoSEQ multiplex PCR; TCRdb lists only in-frame clones, some missing. The sample records tens of thousands of clones, roughly 80% being singletons. The sequencing used unsorted PBMCs, collected 0.4 years after starting antiretroviral therapy. The receptor source for this set is a middle-aged man with HIV.

This clone is labeled medium-sized. The V gene is TRBV18, the J gene TRBJ2-5; D ambiguous. Trimming removed 6 bases from V and 2 bases from J, with 13 bases in between. Germline CDR1 reads KGHSH; CDR2 reads LQKENI. This CDR3 region has 14 residues. Here the CDR3 reads CASSLKDFQETQYF. The CDR3, as DNA: TGTGCCAGCTCCCTCAAGGATTTTCAAGAGACCCAGTACTTC.

This clone was detected once. The CDR3 DNA sequence: TGCGCCAGCAGTGAGAACGGGGGGACCGGGGAGCTGTTTTTT. Its protein product is CASSENGGTGELFF. V gene TRBV10-1 combines with J gene TRBJ2-2; 7 bases fit TRBD2. Germline V lookup: CDR1 WNHNN, CDR2 SYGVQD (reference sequence). This CDR3 has 14 residues. V gave up 2 bases and J gave up 5 bases; unmatched junction bases: 2.

The V call is TRBV28, the J call TRBJ1-3, with TRBD1 as a possible D gene (5 bases). The ends were cut back, 4 bases at V and 0 bases at J, with 10 bases in the middle. This CDR3 comprises 15 residues. Germline V gene data show CDR1 as MDHEN and CDR2 as SYDVKM. In DNA, the CDR3 is TGTGCCAGCAGTTCACTACAGGTCTCTGGAAACACCATATATTTT. Its protein is CASSSLQVSGNTIYF.

The chain has TRBV7-9 and TRBJ2-3; 8 bases are a match to TRBD1. The CDR3 extends over 14 amino acids. Germline V lookup: CDR1 SEHNR, CDR2 FQNEAQ (reference sequence). Trimming at V came to 4 bases and at J to 6 bases, leaving 6 bases not matched to a gene. The CDR3 reads CASSSGQGADTQYF. Written as DNA, the CDR3 is TGTGCCAGCAGCTCAGGGCAGGGGGCGGATACGCAGTATTTT.

The chain combines TRBV7-2 with TRBJ2-7, with D hard to call. Germline V gives CDR1 SGHTA, CDR2 FQGNSA. Between the trimmed V and J ends, which lost 5 bases and 0 bases, there was a span of 8 bases. The CDR3 loop spans 13 amino acids. CDR3 residues: CASSPVSSYEQYF. Here the CDR3 DNA reads TGTGCCAGCAGCCCGGTGAGCTCCTACGAGCAGTACTTC.

The rearrangement joins TRBV7-2 to TRBJ2-1, with no clear D. CDR3 length: 15 residues. Deletions cut 4 bases from V and 0 bases from J, with 10 bases between. Germline loops: CDR1 SGHTA, CDR2 FQGNSA. CDR3 protein: CASSSNSISYNEQFF. The CDR3 nucleotides are TGTGCCAGCAGCTCCAACTCTATCTCCTACAATGAGCAGTTCTTC. Combining the CDR3 with reference TRBV7-2 and TRBJ2-1 gives the whole variable domain GAGVSQSPSNKVTEKGKDVELRCDPISGHTALYWYRQSLGQGLEFLIYFQGNSAPDKSGLPSDRFSAERTGGSVSTLTIQRTQQEDSAVYLCASSSNSISYNEQFFGPGTRLTVL.

The chain combines TRBV28 with TRBJ1-2, with a weak D call TRBD1 (5 bases). Germline V gene sequence: CDR1 MDHEN, CDR2 SYDVKM. The CDR3 extends over 16 amino acids. The V and J ends lost 2 bases and 7 bases respectively, with 20 bases between them. The CDR3 coding sequence is TGTGCCAGCAGTTTAGGTGGCGGGGGACCCTATGGTGGCTACACCTTC. This sequence encodes CASSLGGGGPYGGYTF.

V usage is TRBV7-9 and J usage is TRBJ2-2; D is uncertain. CDR1 is SEHNR and CDR2 is FQNEAQ in the germline V gene (reference sequence). This CDR3 contains 15 residues. The V and J ends lost 5 bases and 2 bases respectively, with 12 bases between them. The CDR3 region is CASSPPFLNTGELFF. CDR3 coding DNA: TGTGCCAGCAGCCCGCCGTTTCTTAACACCGGGGAGCTGTTTTTT. Variable domain in full (rest from reference TRBV7-9 and TRBJ2-2): DTGVSQNPRHKITKRGQNVTFRCDPISEHNRLYWYRQTLGQGPEFLTYFQNEAQLEKSRLLSDRFSAERPKGSFSTLEIQRTEQGDSAMYLCASSPPFLNTGELFFGEGSRLTVL.

This rearrangement joins TRBV27 to TRBJ1-5; D is undetermined. Germline V gene sequence: CDR1 MNHEY, CDR2 SMNVEV (reference sequence). V lost 5 bases and J lost 4, with 12 bases in between. There are 14 residues in the CDR3. In nucleotides, the CDR3 is TGTGCCAGCAGTGCAGAAGGATGGAATCAGCCCCAGCATTTT. This codes for CASSAEGWNQPQHF.

The V call is TRBV18, the J call TRBJ1-1, with D hard to call. This CDR3 spans 13 amino acids. Per the germline V gene, CDR1 is KGHSH and CDR2 is LQKENI. V was pared by 5 bases and J by 0 bases, with 7 bases between. Written as DNA, the CDR3 is TGTGCCAGCTCAGGTACGGTGAACACTGAAGCTTTCTTT. Translating gives CASSGTVNTEAFF.

J is TRBJ2-7 and V is TRBV23-1; TRBD1 agrees at 9 bases. TRBV23-1 is assigned to the ORF class and has an uncertain function. Trimming took 4 bases from V and 6 from J; bases not matched to a gene: 16. The CDR3 sequence is 17 residues long. In DNA, the CDR3 is TGCGCCAGCAGTCCCTCAGGGGTGGACAGGGGTCCCCTCGAGCAGTACTTC. Residues: CASSPSGVDRGPLEQYF.

The chain is built from TRBV9 and TRBJ1-1, with a weak D call TRBD1 (5 bases). The ends were cut back, 4 bases at V and 4 bases at J, with 11 bases in the middle. The CDR3 is 13 amino acids. In germline, CDR1 is SGDLS, CDR2 YYNGEE. DNA of the CDR3: TGTGCCAGCAGCCCCGGGGGTAGCACTGAAGCTTTCTTT. Encoded protein: CASSPGGSTEAFF.

V usage is TRBV18 and J usage is TRBJ1-3; 8 nucleotides line up with TRBD1. The CDR3 contains 17 residues. Germline V gene sequence: CDR1 KGHSH, CDR2 LQKENI. The V segment lost 4 bases and the J segment 3 bases; nucleotides outside the gene matches: 11. The CDR3 DNA is TGTGCCAGCTCACGATTTCAGGGGGCCGAAATTGGAAACACCATATATTTT. This translates into CASSRFQGAEIGNTIYF.

The rearrangement links TRBV18 to TRBJ1-4, with D possibly matching TRBD1 (5 bases). Deletions cut 3 bases from V and 5 bases from J, with 16 bases between. Germline V lookup: CDR1 KGHSH, CDR2 LQKENI. This CDR3 comprises 16 residues. The CDR3 is CASSPATGYFNEKLFF. Written as DNA, the CDR3 is TGTGCCAGCTCACCGGCCACAGGATATTTCAATGAAAAACTGTTTTTT.

The V and J genes are TRBV7-6 and TRBJ2-1, with D perhaps TRBD2 (5 bases). The CDR3 length is 14 residues. The germline gives CDR1 SGHVS, CDR2 FNYEAQ. V lost 1 base and J 9 bases, leaving 13 bases between the germline ends. CDR3 in DNA: TGTGCCAGCAGCTTAGGAGCGGTTTACGGTGAGCAGTTCTTC. Protein product: CASSLGAVYGEQFF.

The rearrangement uses TRBV5-1 and TRBJ2-7; D is perhaps TRBD1 (6 bases). With 2 bases removed from V and 2 bases from J, the gap between germline ends came to 11 bases. Germline assignment: CDR1 SGHRS and CDR2 YFSETQ. The CDR3 is made up of 14 amino acids. The CDR3 protein is CASSFIAGAYEQYF. The CDR3 nucleotides read TGCGCCAGCAGCTTTATTGCAGGGGCCTACGAGCAGTACTTC.

This chain links TRBV7-8 with TRBJ1-1, with D hard to call. This CDR3 has 14 residues. The germline gives CDR1 SGHVS, CDR2 FQNEAQ. V was trimmed by 1 base and J by 1 base, leaving 7 bases between them. The CDR3 nucleotides are TGTGCCAGCAGCTTAGTTTCTGGGAACACTGAAGCTTTCTTT. Protein: CASSLVSGNTEAFF.

The rearrangement links TRBV30 to TRBJ2-3, with 7 bases identical to TRBD2. The CDR3 is 14 residues long. The J segment lost 5 bases and the V segment lost 0 bases, leaving 5 bases of the junction unmatched. Germline assignment: CDR1 GTSNPN and CDR2 SVGIG (reference sequence). The CDR3 nucleotides are TGTGCCTGGAGTGTAGGACTAGAGGGAGATACGCAGTATTTT. Encoded protein: CAWSVGLEGDTQYF.

This chain joins TRBV28 and TRBJ2-7, with 8 bases matching TRBD2. J lost 1 base, V lost 3 bases, and 8 bases had no gene match. Germline values: CDR1 MDHEN, CDR2 SYDVKM. The CDR3 runs to 16 residues. As DNA, the CDR3 is TGTGCCAGCAGTTTGGGAAGCGGGGGTGGTTCCTACGAGCAGTACTTC. Its protein product is CASSLGSGGGSYEQYF.

This chain joins TRBV2 and TRBJ1-6, with TRBD1 identical over 7 bases. Looked up from germline, CDR1 is SNHLY and CDR2 is FYNNEI. With 7 bases clipped from V and 10 bases from J, the junction kept 7 bases outside the gene matches. The CDR3 covers 13 residues. The CDR3 DNA follows: TGTGCCAGCACCGGACAGGTCCACTCACCCCTCCACTTT. This translates into CASTGQVHSPLHF. The variable domain in full, with the rest retrieved from reference TRBV2 and TRBJ1-6, is EPEVTQTPSHQVTQMGQEVILRCVPISNHLYFYWYRQILGQKVEFLVSFYNNEISEKSEIFDDQFSVERPDGSNFTLKIRSTKLEDSAMYFCASTGQVHSPLHFGNGTRLTVT.

In its sample, this clone was seen once. The chain combines TRBV5-6 with TRBJ1-3; D is uncertain. The CDR3 spans 13 residues. With 6 bases removed from V and 4 bases from J, the gap between germline ends came to 11 bases. The germline V gene encodes CDR1 SGHDT and CDR2 YYEEEE. The CDR3, as DNA: TGTGCCAGCACCATGGGTCGGGGAAACACCATATATTTT. This translates into CASTMGRGNTIYF. Complete variable domain (other parts from reference TRBV5-6 and TRBJ1-3): DAGVTQSPTHLIKTRGQQVTLRCSPKSGHDTVSWYQQALGQGPQFIFQYYEEEERQRGNFPDRFSGHQFPNYSSELNVNALLLGDSALYLCASTMGRGNTIYFGEGSWLTVV.

The gene calls are TRBV7-3 and TRBJ2-2; D gene ambiguous. The CDR3 has 13 amino acids. From germline, CDR1 is SGHTA and CDR2 FQGTGA. Trimming pared 1 base from V and 4 bases from J, leaving 4 bases between. CDR3 nucleotide sequence: TGTGCCAGCAGCTTAATAGGCACCGGGGAGCTGTTTTTT. It specifies CASSLIGTGELFF.

Only a few counts were recorded for this clone. The chain recombines TRBV30 with TRBJ1-2; 9 bases match TRBD1. Per the germline V gene, CDR1 is GTSNPN and CDR2 is SVGIG (reference sequence). CDR3 length equals 13 residues. J lost 7 bases, V lost 5 bases, and 8 bases had no gene match. The CDR3 sequence: CAWSPTGGRGYTF. DNA of the CDR3: TGTGCCTGGTCGCCCACAGGGGGCCGTGGCTACACCTTC.